This entry concerns a single T cell receptor beta chain. The record originates from a study of blood T cell repertoires in COVID-19. Study members were between about 18 and 100 years old and lived in 20 to 30 US regions. Someone with COVID-19 had been met by exposed participants within 2 weeks before study entry. Assay: immunoSEQ multiplex PCR; the TCRdb copy retains only in-frame clones and omits some. The data contain 200,000 to 250,000 clones, under 90% of them singletons. The TCR sequence derives from a woman aged 45-60 years who had been exposed to COVID-19. The source material was PBMCs or T cells enriched from blood (not recorded which).

CDR3 protein: CASSLDSGGSSYEQYF. For the CDR3, the DNA is TGTGCCAGCAGCTTAGACTCGGGGGGATCTTCCTACGAGCAGTACTTC. This chain connects TRBV7-2 to TRBJ2-7, with 7 nucleotides matching TRBD2. The V gene's germline CDR1 is SGHTA and CDR2 FQGNSA. This CDR3 contains 16 residues. With V trimmed by 1 base and J by 1 base, 7 bases remained unmatched.